This TCR beta chain stems from a study of shared clonotypes between healthy human individuals. Study-level results: Approximately 4.9% of naive CD4 clonotypes were shared across four donors. A reduction in generation probabilities was seen for non-shared clonotypes relative to those shared by all four donors.

The V gene's germline CDR1 is SSHAT and CDR2 FNYEAQ (reference sequence). CDR3 size: 14 residues. The junction had 8 bases not matched to a gene; V was cut back by 5 bases and J by 5 bases. In the sorted-subset replicate PCRs, about 190 ng DNA, tens of thousands of T cell genomes, was used. Clones were read by immunoSEQ multiplex PCR, and TCRdb kept only the in-frame ones, dropping some. The sample carries over 800,000 clones, nearly 95% recorded once. Naive CD8 cells lacked CD45RO, underwent positive selection for CCR7 and left out terminally differentiated effector memory CD45RA+ cells. On this clone: Its antigen is not known.

V usage is TRBV7-7 and J usage is TRBJ2-7, with TRBD2 matching 8 bases. Sequencing input: naive CD8+ T cells sorted from blood. This clonotype originated in a man younger than 40 in good health. CDR3 residues: CASSESGSRDEQYF. CDR3 nucleotide sequence: TGTGCCAGCAGCGAAAGCGGGAGTCGGGACGAGCAGTACTTC.